The 13 T cell receptor beta chains given below trace back to one sample, sequenced in a study of human T cells and chemical hapten exposure. Using its own MiXCR run on the RACE reads, TCRdb lists one record per CDR3 protein. This table holds some 330,000 distinct CDR3 sequences, approximately 5.8% found once. Specified time point: pre-sensitization, week 0. Treatment meaning: therapeutic diphenylcyclopropenone sensitization with weekly scalp DPC. Sequenced material: whole blood, taken in connection with sensitization to the hapten diphenylcyclopropenone (DPC). These receptors were obtained from a woman in her late teens or twenties with alopecia areata. Some clones in this sample may be carry-over from other donors' samples.

The sample holds many counts of this clonotype. The J gene is TRBJ1-1, the V gene TRBV7-8; TRBD1 matches at 9 bases. The V segment lost 5 bases and the J segment 5 bases; nucleotides outside the gene matches: 12. The CDR3 totals 16 residues. Germline CDR1 and CDR2: SGHVS and FQNEAQ. CDR3 nucleotide sequence: TGTGCCAGCAGCCTACGGACAGGGGCCAGAGTTACTGAAGCTTTCTTT. Translation: CASSLRTGARVTEAFF.

This clonotype was seen a handful of times. V and J are TRBV5-1 and TRBJ2-3, with 13 bases lining up with TRBD2. Germline V lookup: CDR1 SGHRS, CDR2 YFSETQ. With V trimmed by 3 bases and J by 3 bases, 7 bases remained unmatched. The CDR3 runs 17 residues. CDR3 protein: CASSSTGLAGATDTQYF. As DNA, the CDR3 is TGCGCCAGCAGCTCTACTGGACTAGCGGGGGCGACAGATACGCAGTATTTT. The full variable domain, rest sourced from reference TRBV5-1 and TRBJ2-3, is KAGVTQTPRYLIKTRGQQVTLSCSPISGHRSVSWYQQTPGQGLQFLFEYFSETQRNKGNFPGRFSGRQFSNSRSEMNVSTLELGDSALYLCASSSTGLAGATDTQYFGPGTRLTVL.

This chain joins TRBV6-1 and TRBJ1-5; D gene ambiguous. Germline V lookup: CDR1 MNHNS, CDR2 SASEGT. The CDR3 has 15 amino acids. V was cut by 1 base and J by 2 bases, with 9 bases left in between. For the CDR3, the DNA is TGTGCCAGCAGTGAAGGACCTCCTGGCAATCAGCCCCAGCATTTT. This sequence encodes CASSEGPPGNQPQHF.

Only a few counts were recorded for this clonotype. The chain employs TRBV12-3 or TRBV12-4 and TRBJ2-7; D not certain. The CDR3 length is 17 residues. V was cut by 1 base and J by 4 bases, with 20 bases left in between. Here the CDR3 DNA reads TGTGCCAGCAGTTTAGGGCTGACGATCCCTGAAGGGTACGAGCAGTACTTC. Translation gives CASSLGLTIPEGYEQYF.

This clonotype was counted at least ten times. The chain employs TRBV29-1 and TRBJ2-3, with D perhaps matching TRBD1 (5 bases). Per germline, CDR1 SQVTM and CDR2 ANQGSEA. V gave up 4 bases and J gave up 7 bases, with 9 bases separating them. The CDR3 is 11 amino acids. CDR3 in amino acids: CSVGGGHTQYF. Here the CDR3 DNA reads TGCAGCGTTGGGGGCGGTCATACGCAGTATTTT.

This clonotype was seen only a few times. The chain employs TRBV12-3 or TRBV12-4 and TRBJ2-7, with D possibly being TRBD1 (5 bases). The CDR3 covers 14 residues. Trimming took off 4 bases at V and 1 base at J, with 11 bases between the two ends. CDR3 bases: TGTGCCAGCAGTTCACAGGTGGGATCCTACGAGCAGTACTTC. Amino acid sequence: CASSSQVGSYEQYF.

The sample holds many counts of this clonotype. The chain carries TRBV6-6 and TRBJ1-6; weak D call: TRBD1 (5 bases). Per germline, CDR1 MNHNY and CDR2 SVGAGI (reference sequence). This CDR3 is 15 amino acids long. The V end was cut by 6 bases, the J end by 4 bases, with 13 bases between. This chain's CDR3 is CASSKGDVYNSPLHF. Here the CDR3 DNA reads TGTGCCAGCAGCAAAGGGGACGTGTATAATTCACCCCTCCACTTT.

In its sample, this clonotype was seen a few times. The chain uses TRBV6-1 and TRBJ2-5; D may be TRBD1 (5 bases). Trimming removed 2 bases from V and 1 base from J, with 11 bases in between. Germline lookup yields CDR1 MNHNS and CDR2 SASEGT. This CDR3 contains 15 residues. For the CDR3, the DNA is TGTGCCAGCAGTGAACTTCCAGGGTCCCAAGAGACCCAGTACTTC. This encodes CASSELPGSQETQYF.

This clonotype has more than one count but fewer than ten. The chain links TRBV10-2 to TRBJ1-1, with 7 bases lining up with TRBD1. The V gene end was trimmed by 6 bases and the J gene end by 8 bases; junction bases not matched to a gene: 15. This CDR3 spans 15 amino acids. CDR1 and CDR2 (germline): WSHSY, SAAADI. The CDR3 region is CASRDLGTAYFEAFF. The CDR3 region has the DNA TGCGCCAGCAGGGACCTAGGGACAGCTTACTTCGAAGCTTTCTTT.

This clonotype was picked up many times. V is TRBV20-1 and J is TRBJ1-6; D is unresolved. Germline V CDR1 and CDR2: DFQATT, SNEGSKA (reference sequence). The CDR3 totals 15 residues. V shed 0 bases and J shed 7 bases, with 13 bases lying between them. CDR3 bases: TGCAGTGCTAGAGATGAGGAGGCTGGGAATTCACCCCTCCACTTT. This encodes CSARDEEAGNSPLHF.

This clonotype came up many times. The CDR3 sequence is CASSYTLPGQGTTYEQYF. The CDR3 nucleotides are TGTGCCAGCAGTTACACATTACCGGGACAGGGGACTACCTACGAGCAGTACTTC. The V call is TRBV6-5, the J call TRBJ2-7, with 10 bases that match TRBD1. CDR3 size: 18 residues. Trimming cost V 2 bases and J 2 bases; bases outside gene matches: 12. Germline V gene lookup returns CDR1 MNHEY and CDR2 SVGAGI.

This clonotype was found a few times. The chain uses TRBV19 and TRBJ1-2, with 8 nucleotides matching TRBD1. This CDR3 has 19 residues. The V gene end was trimmed by 3 bases and the J gene end by 1 base; junction bases not matched to a gene: 16. The germline V gene encodes CDR1 LNHDA and CDR2 SQIVND (reference sequence). CDR3 in amino acids: CASSIGPWTRGRVNYGYTF. The CDR3 DNA reads TGTGCCAGTAGTATCGGCCCTTGGACCAGGGGGCGAGTTAACTATGGCTACACCTTC.

This chain uses TRBV5-1 with TRBJ2-7; D not resolved. The CDR3 is made up of 13 amino acids. With 4 bases removed from V and 2 bases from J, the gap between germline ends came to 10 bases. The germline gives CDR1 SGHRS, CDR2 YFSETQ. CDR3 nucleotide sequence: TGCGCCAGCAGCCTAGGCTACGCCTACGAGCAGTACTTC. It codes for CASSLGYAYEQYF.